This T cell receptor (beta chain) was sequenced for a study of T-cell reconstitution after alpha-beta-depleted transplantation in children. Unique molecular identifiers were used in preparing the TCRbeta library. TCRdb re-analysed the PCR reads in MiXCR, keeping a single row per CDR3 protein. The sample holds around 400,000 distinct CDR3 sequences, over 20% seen once. The CDR3 is 14 residues long. V lost 6 bases, J lost 1 base, and 12 bases lay in between. CDR1 and CDR2 from the germline V gene are MNHNS and SASEGT. This chain links TRBV6-1 with TRBJ2-5; D is unclear. The sequences come from PBMCs from the stem cell graft donor, collected from the stem cell graft. The sequence came from a human donor who donated a stem cell graft to a child with acute myeloid leukemia. The chain's CDR3 is CASRATRTQETQYF. The DNA of the CDR3 is TGTGCCAGCAGGGCTACAAGGACCCAAGAGACCCAGTACTTC.